The clone carrying this T cell receptor beta chain was picked up many times. V was cut by 3 bases and J by 9 bases, with 15 bases left in between. The germline gives CDR1 SGHNT, CDR2 YYREEE (reference sequence). The CDR3 spans 13 residues. This record comes from a study of graft-versus-host responses after intestinal transplantation. Study context: Induction with anti-thymocyte globulin, then tacrolimus and steroids for roughly 3 years, was given to all recipients.

Clones were sequenced by immunoSEQ multiplex PCR, and TCRdb holds only the in-frame ones, with some missing. Among thousands of clones listed, around a fifth were seen once. The reaction was completed, and proliferating CFSE-low CD3+CD4+ and CD3+CD8+ responders were then sorted. General observations from the study: Patients who carried graft-donor T cell macrochimerism also had high graft-versus-host to host-versus-graft clonal ratios in their allografts. Recipient-marrow GvH clones were detected, some having first appeared in ileum or blood.

The clonotype comes from a human patient who was an organ donor for intestinal transplantation. This rearrangement joins TRBV5-4 to TRBJ1-1, with a weak D call TRBD1 (5 bases). This material consisted of alloreactive CD4+ T cells from a mixed lymphocyte reaction culture, taken before transplantation. The subset was: CFSE-low proliferating T cells sorted from approximately 6-day pre-transplant mixed lymphocyte reaction (GvH or HvG direction). The CDR3 protein is CASSSPTEGKAFF. In DNA, the CDR3 is TGTGCCAGCAGCTCCCCGACAGAAGGGAAAGCTTTCTTT. Combining the CDR3 with reference TRBV5-4 and TRBJ1-1 gives the whole variable domain ETGVTQSPTHLIKTRGQQVTLRCSSQSGHNTVSWYQQALGQGPQFIFQYYREEENGRGNFPPRFSGLQFPNYSSELNVNALELDDSALYLCASSSPTEGKAFFGQGTRLTVV.